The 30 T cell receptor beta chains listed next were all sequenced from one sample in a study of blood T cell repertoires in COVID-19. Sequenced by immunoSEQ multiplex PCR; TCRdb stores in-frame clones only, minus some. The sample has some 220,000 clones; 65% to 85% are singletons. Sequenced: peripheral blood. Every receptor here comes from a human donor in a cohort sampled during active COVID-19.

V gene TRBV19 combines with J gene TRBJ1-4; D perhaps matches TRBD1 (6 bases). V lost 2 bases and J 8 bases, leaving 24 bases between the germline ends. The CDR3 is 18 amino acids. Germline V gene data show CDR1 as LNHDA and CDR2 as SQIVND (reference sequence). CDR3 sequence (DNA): TGTGCCAGTAGTATAAAACGAGGGGGAAGGTATCCCTCCGAAAAACTGTTTTTT. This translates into CASSIKRGGRYPSEKLFF. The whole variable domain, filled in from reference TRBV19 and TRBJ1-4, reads DGGITQSPKYLFRKEGQNVTLSCEQNLNHDAMYWYRQDPGQGLRLIYYSQIVNDFQKGDIAEGYSVSREKKESFPLTVTSAQKNPTAFYLCASSIKRGGRYPSEKLFFGSGTQLSVL.

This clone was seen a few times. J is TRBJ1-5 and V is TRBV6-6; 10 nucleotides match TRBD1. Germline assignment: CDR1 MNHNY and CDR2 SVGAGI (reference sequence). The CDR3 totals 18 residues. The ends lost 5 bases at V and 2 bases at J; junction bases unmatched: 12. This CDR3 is CASSPGTGVGLRNQPQHF. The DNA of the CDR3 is TGTGCCAGCAGTCCGGGGACAGGGGTAGGACTTCGCAATCAGCCCCAGCATTTT.

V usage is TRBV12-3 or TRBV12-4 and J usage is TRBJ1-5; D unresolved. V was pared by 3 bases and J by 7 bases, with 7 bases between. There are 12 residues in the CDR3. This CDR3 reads CASSLSIQPQHF. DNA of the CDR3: TGTGCCAGCAGTTTGAGTATCCAGCCCCAGCATTTT.

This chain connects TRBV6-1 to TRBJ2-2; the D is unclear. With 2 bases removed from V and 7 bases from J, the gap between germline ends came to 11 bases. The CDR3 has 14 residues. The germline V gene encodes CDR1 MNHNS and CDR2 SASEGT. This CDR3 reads CASSEQLSSGELFF. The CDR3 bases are TGTGCCAGCAGTGAACAGCTGTCTAGCGGGGAGCTGTTTTTT.

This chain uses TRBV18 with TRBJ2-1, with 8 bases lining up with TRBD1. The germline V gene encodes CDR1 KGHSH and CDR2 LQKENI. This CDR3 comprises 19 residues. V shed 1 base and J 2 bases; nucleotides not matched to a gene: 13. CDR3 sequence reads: CASSPLPTVRTGPYNEQFF. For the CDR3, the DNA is TGTGCCAGCTCACCACTCCCAACCGTCCGGACAGGGCCCTACAATGAGCAGTTCTTC.

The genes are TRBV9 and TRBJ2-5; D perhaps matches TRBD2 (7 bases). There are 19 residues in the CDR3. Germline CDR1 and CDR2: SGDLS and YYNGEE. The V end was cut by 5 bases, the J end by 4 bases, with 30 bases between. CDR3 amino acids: CASSEGRAGANLQLETQYF. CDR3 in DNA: TGTGCCAGCAGTGAGGGGAGGGCAGGGGCAAACTTACAATTAGAGACCCAGTACTTC.

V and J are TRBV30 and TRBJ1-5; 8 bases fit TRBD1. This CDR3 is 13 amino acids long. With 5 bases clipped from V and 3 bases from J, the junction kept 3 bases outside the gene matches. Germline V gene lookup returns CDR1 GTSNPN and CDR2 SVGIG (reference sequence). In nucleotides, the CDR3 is TGTGCCTGGGACAGGGGAACCAATCAGCCCCAGCATTTT. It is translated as CAWDRGTNQPQHF.

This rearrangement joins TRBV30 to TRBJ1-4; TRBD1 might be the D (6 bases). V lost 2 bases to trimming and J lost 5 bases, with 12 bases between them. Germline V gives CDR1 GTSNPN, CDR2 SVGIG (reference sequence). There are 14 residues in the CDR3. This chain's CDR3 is CAWSRGRRNEKLFF. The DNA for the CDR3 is TGTGCCTGGAGTAGGGGGAGAAGAAATGAAAAACTGTTTTTT.

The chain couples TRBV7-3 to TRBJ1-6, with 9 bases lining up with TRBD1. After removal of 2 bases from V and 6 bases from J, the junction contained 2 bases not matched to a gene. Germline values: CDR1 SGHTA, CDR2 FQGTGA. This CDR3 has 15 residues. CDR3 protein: CASSLLGQGNSPLHF. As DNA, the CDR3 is TGTGCCAGCAGCTTATTGGGACAGGGTAATTCACCCCTCCACTTT.

CDR3: CASSNGLNYEQYF. As DNA, the CDR3 is TGCGCCAGCAGTAACGGACTAAACTACGAGCAGTACTTC. This chain uses TRBV10-2 with TRBJ2-7, with a possible D match to TRBD2 (6 bases). Trimming removed 5 bases from V and 3 bases from J, with 11 bases in between. Germline loops: CDR1 WSHSY, CDR2 SAAADI. The CDR3 spans 13 residues.

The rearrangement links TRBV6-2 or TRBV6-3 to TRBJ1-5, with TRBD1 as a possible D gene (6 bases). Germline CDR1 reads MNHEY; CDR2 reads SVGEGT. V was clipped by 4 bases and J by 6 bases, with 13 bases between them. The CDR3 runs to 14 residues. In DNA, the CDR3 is TGTGCCAGCAGTTCCGGGCTCAGGGGTCAGCCCCAGCATTTT. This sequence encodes CASSSGLRGQPQHF.

CDR3 in amino acids: CASSLLGGDTEAFF. CDR3 coding DNA: TGTGCCAGCAGTTTACTTGGGGGGGACACTGAAGCTTTCTTT. This chain connects TRBV6-5 to TRBJ1-1; tentative D call: TRBD1 (5 bases). The germline V and J ends were trimmed by 4 bases and 3 bases, with 12 bases remaining between them. The germline CDR1 and CDR2 sequences are MNHEY and SVGAGI. CDR3 length: 14 residues.

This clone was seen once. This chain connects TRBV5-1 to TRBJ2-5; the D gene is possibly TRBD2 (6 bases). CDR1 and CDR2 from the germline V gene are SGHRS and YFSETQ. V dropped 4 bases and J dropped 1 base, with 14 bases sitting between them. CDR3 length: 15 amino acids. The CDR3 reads CASSPGDRVQETQYF. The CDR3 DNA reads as TGCGCCAGCAGCCCGGGGGACCGCGTCCAAGAGACCCAGTACTTC.

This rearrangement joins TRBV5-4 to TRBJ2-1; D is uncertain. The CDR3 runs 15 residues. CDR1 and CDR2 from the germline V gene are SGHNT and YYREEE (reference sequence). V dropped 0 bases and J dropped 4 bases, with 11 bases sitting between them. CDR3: CASSLGGNRYNEQFF. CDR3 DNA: TGTGCCAGCAGCTTGGGCGGAAACCGTTACAATGAGCAGTTCTTC.

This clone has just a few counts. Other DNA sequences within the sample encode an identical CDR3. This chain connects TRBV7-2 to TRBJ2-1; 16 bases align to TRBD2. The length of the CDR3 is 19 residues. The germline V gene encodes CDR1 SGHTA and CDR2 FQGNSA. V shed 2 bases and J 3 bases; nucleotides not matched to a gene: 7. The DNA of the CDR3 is TGTGCCAGCAGCTTAAGGGGGACTAGCGGGAGGGCCTTCTACAATGAGCAGTTCTTC. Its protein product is CASSLRGTSGRAFYNEQFF. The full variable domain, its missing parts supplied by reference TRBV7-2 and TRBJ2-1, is GAGVSQSPSNKVTEKGKDVELRCDPISGHTALYWYRQSLGQGLEFLIYFQGNSAPDKSGLPSDRFSAERTGGSVSTLTIQRTQQEDSAVYLCASSLRGTSGRAFYNEQFFGPGTRLTVL.

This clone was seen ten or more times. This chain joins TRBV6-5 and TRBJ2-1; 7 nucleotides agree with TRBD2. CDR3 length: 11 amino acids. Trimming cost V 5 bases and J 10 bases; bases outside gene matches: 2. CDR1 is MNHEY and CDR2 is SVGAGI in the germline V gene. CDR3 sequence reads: CASSIGGEQFF. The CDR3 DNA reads TGTGCCAGCAGTATCGGGGGGGAGCAGTTCTTC.

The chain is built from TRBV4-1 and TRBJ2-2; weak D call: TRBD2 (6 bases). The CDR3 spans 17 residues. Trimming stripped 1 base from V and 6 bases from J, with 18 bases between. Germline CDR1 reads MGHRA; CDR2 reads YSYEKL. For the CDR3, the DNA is TGCGCCAGCAGCCAAGGGTTTTTACGGGGGTCGGCCGGGGAGCTGTTTTTT. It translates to CASSQGFLRGSAGELFF.

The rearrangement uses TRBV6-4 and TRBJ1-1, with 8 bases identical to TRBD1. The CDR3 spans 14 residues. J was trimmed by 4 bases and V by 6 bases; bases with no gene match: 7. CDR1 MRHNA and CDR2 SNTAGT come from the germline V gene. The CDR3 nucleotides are TGTGCCAGCAGGTCAGGGGGCGTAGGCACTGAAGCTTTCTTT. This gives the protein CASRSGGVGTEAFF.

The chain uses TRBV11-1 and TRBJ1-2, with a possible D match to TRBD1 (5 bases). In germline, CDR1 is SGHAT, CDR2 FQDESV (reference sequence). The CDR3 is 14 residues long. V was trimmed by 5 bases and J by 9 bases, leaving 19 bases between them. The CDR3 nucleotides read TGTGCCAGCAGCCCAAGAGGGACTGGCGGGAGCTACACCTTC. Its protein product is CASSPRGTGGSYTF. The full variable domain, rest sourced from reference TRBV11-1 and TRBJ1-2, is EAEVAQSPRYKITEKSQAVAFWCDPISGHATLYWYRQILGQGPELLVQFQDESVVDDSQLPKDRFSAERLKGVDSTLKIQPAELGDSAMYLCASSPRGTGGSYTFGSGTRLTVV.

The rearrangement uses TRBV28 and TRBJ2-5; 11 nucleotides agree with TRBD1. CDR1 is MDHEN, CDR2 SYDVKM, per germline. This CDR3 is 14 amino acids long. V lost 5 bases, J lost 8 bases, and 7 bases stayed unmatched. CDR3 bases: TGTGCCAGCAGTCCTGGACAGGGGGCCCTTACCCAGTACTTC. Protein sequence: CASSPGQGALTQYF. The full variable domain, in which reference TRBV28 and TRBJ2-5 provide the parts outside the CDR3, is DVKVTQSSRYLVKRTGEKVFLECVQDMDHENMFWYRQDPGLGLRLIYFSYDVKMKEKGDIPEGYSVSREKKERFSLILESASTNQTSMYLCASSPGQGALTQYFGPGTRLLVL.

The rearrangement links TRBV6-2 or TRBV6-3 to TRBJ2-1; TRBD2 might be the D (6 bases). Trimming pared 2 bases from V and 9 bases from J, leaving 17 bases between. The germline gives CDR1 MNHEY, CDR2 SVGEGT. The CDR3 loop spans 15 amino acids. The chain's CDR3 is CASSYGGTRVIEQFF. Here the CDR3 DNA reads TGTGCCAGCAGTTACGGGGGGACGCGGGTGATTGAGCAGTTCTTC.

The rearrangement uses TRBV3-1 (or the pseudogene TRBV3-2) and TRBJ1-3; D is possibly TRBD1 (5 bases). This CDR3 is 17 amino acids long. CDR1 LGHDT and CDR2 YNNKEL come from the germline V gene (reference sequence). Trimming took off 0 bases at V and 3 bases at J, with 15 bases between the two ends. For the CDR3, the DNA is TGTGCCAGCAGCCAAGAGCGTGGGGGGGTCGTTGGAAACACCATATATTTT. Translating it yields CASSQERGGVVGNTIYF.

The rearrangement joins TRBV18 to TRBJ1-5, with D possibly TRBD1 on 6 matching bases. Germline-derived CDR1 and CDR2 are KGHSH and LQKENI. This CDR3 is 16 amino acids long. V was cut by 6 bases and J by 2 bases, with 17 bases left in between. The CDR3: CASSQAFAGGNQPQHF. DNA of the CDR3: TGTGCCAGCTCTCAAGCCTTCGCAGGGGGCAATCAGCCCCAGCATTTT. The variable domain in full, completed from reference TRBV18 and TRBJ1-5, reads NAGVMQNPRHLVRRRGQEARLRCSPMKGHSHVYWYRQLPEEGLKFMVYLQKENIIDESGMPKERFSAEFPKEGPSILRIQQVVRGDSAAYFCASSQAFAGGNQPQHFGDGTRLSIL.

The CDR3 DNA reads TGTGCCAGCAGTTACTTCGATAGACTAGCGGGAGTGTTGTACTTC. As protein: CASSYFDRLAGVLYF. The chain couples TRBV6-5 to TRBJ2-7; 12 bases fit TRBD2. The CDR3 runs to 15 residues. Germline CDR1 MNHEY, CDR2 SVGAGI. V shed 1 base and J 12 bases; nucleotides not matched to a gene: 10.

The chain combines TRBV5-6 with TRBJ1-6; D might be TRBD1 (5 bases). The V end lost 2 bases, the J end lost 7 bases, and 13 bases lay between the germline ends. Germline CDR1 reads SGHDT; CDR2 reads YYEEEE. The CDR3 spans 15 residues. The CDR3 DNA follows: TGTGCCAGCAGCTTAGGTCAGGGAGGGAATTCACCCCTCCACTTT. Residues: CASSLGQGGNSPLHF.

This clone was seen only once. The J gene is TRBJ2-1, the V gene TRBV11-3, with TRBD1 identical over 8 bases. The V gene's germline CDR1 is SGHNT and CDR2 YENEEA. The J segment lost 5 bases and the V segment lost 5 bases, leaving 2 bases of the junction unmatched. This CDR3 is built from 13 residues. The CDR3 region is CASSPDRDNEQFF. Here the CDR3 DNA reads TGTGCCAGCAGCCCGGACAGGGACAATGAGCAGTTCTTC.

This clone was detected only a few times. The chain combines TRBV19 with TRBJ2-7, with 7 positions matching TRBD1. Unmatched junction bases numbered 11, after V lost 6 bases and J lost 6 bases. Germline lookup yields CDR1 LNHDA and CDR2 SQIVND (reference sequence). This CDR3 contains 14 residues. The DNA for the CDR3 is TGTGCCAGTAGGACTGGACAGGTGTCGGGCGAGCAGTACTTC. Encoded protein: CASRTGQVSGEQYF.

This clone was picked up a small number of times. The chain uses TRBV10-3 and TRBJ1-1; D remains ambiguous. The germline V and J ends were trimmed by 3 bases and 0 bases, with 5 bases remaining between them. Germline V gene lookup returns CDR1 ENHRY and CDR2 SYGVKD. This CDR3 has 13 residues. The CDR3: CAISDQVNTEAFF. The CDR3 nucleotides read TGTGCCATCAGTGATCAGGTGAACACTGAAGCTTTCTTT.

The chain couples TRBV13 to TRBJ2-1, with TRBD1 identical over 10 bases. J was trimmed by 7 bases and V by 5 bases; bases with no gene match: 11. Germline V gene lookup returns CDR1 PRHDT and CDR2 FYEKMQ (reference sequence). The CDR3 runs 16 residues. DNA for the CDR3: TGTGCCAGCAGCCTTAGAGGACAGGGGGTATGGAATGAGCAGTTCTTC. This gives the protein CASSLRGQGVWNEQFF.

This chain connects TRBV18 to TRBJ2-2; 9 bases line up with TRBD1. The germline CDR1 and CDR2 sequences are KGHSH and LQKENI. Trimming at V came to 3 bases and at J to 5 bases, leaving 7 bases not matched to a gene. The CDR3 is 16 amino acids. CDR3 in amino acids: CASSPRTGVETGELFF. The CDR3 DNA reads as TGTGCCAGCTCACCCAGGACAGGGGTAGAGACCGGGGAGCTGTTTTTT.